The 32 T cell receptor beta chains listed next were all sequenced from one sample in a study of T cells in pancreatic ductal adenocarcinoma. Assay: immunoSEQ multiplex PCR; the TCRdb copy retains only in-frame clones and omits some. The sample records about 5,400 clones, 72% being singletons. Surgery without prior neoadjuvant therapy was the treatment of the selected pancreatic ductal adenocarcinoma patients. Sequencing was performed on pancreatic tumor tissue. The receptor source for this set is a human donor with pancreatic ductal adenocarcinoma.

This clone was counted between two and nine times. The rearrangement joins TRBV28 to TRBJ2-7, with D perhaps TRBD1 (7 bases). Between the trimmed V and J ends, which lost 5 bases and 12 bases, there was a span of 17 bases. This CDR3 is built from 12 residues. Germline CDR1 is MDHEN and CDR2 is SYDVKM. CDR3 residues: CASSTNTGEAYF. DNA for the CDR3: TGTGCCAGCAGTACCAACACAGGGGAGGCGTACTTC.

CDR3 amino acids: CASSYASGTGDEQYF. The DNA of the CDR3 is TGTGCCAGCAGTTACGCCTCCGGGACAGGGGACGAGCAGTACTTC. The gene calls are TRBV6-6 and TRBJ2-7; 10 bases match TRBD1. The CDR3 is 15 residues long. The junction had 6 bases not matched to a gene; V was cut back by 2 bases and J by 5 bases. CDR1 and CDR2 (germline): MNHNY, SVGAGI (reference sequence).

This clone was detected a few times. The V and J genes are TRBV7-9 and TRBJ2-5; unclear D gene. CDR3 length equals 14 residues. V was shortened by 5 bases and J by 1 base, with 11 bases between the two germline ends. Germline CDR1 is SEHNR and CDR2 is FQNEAQ (reference sequence). The CDR3 loop reads CASSPTLPQETQYF. CDR3 bases: TGTGCCAGCAGCCCCACATTGCCCCAAGAGACCCAGTACTTC.

The chain joins TRBV4-2 to TRBJ2-7; maybe TRBD2 (5 bases). The CDR3 contains 15 residues. CDR1 LGHNA and CDR2 YNFKEQ come from the germline V gene. With 4 bases removed from V and 4 bases from J, the gap between germline ends came to 17 bases. This chain's CDR3 is CASSPFSGNQYEQYF. In nucleotides, the CDR3 is TGTGCCAGCAGCCCTTTCTCCGGGAACCAATACGAGCAGTACTTC.

This clone was seen only a few times. The genes are TRBV5-1 and TRBJ2-1; D perhaps matches TRBD2 (5 bases). The CDR3 spans 13 residues. Between the trimmed V and J ends, which lost 3 bases and 5 bases, there was a span of 9 bases. The germline CDR1 and CDR2 sequences are SGHRS and YFSETQ. CDR3 region: CASSSGSHNEQFF. As DNA, the CDR3 is TGCGCCAGCAGCTCGGGATCACACAATGAGCAGTTCTTC.

The CDR3: CAWSVSGNQPQHF. For the CDR3, the DNA is TGTGCCTGGAGTGTCTCAGGGAATCAGCCCCAGCATTTT. The rearrangement links TRBV30 to TRBJ1-5; the D gene is possibly TRBD1 (5 bases). The CDR3 loop spans 13 amino acids. Germline assignment: CDR1 GTSNPN and CDR2 SVGIG (reference sequence). With 0 bases removed from V and 4 bases from J, the gap between germline ends came to 7 bases.

The chain carries TRBV23-1 and TRBJ1-1, with D possibly matching TRBD1 (5 bases). TRBV23-1 is annotated as an ORF whose role is uncertain. The CDR3 covers 11 residues. V was shortened by 10 bases and J by 10 bases, with 16 bases between the two germline ends. This CDR3 reads CATREGTGAFF. The CDR3 DNA follows: TGCGCCACCCGGGAGGGAACAGGAGCTTTCTTT.

The rearrangement uses TRBV7-2 and TRBJ1-2; 9 bases fit TRBD1. V lost 5 bases to trimming and J lost 2 bases; unmatched junction nucleotides: 3. The germline gives CDR1 SGHTA, CDR2 FQGNSA. The CDR3 has 14 amino acids. The CDR3 DNA sequence: TGTGCCAGCAGCCGGACAGGGGTGAACTATGGCTACACCTTC. It is translated as CASSRTGVNYGYTF.

The V gene is TRBV6-5, the J gene TRBJ1-2; TRBD1 aligns across 7 bases. V shed 5 bases and J 8 bases; nucleotides not matched to a gene: 14. The CDR3 is made up of 15 amino acids. Looked up from germline, CDR1 is MNHEY and CDR2 is SVGAGI. The CDR3 is CASSIGTAALGGYTF. The CDR3, as DNA: TGTGCCAGCAGTATCGGGACAGCCGCCCTCGGAGGCTACACCTTC.

This clone was counted a few times. J is TRBJ2-7 and V is TRBV7-2, with D tentatively TRBD1 (5 bases). CDR1 and CDR2 (germline): SGHTA, FQGNSA. V gave up 3 bases and J gave up 4 bases, with 16 bases separating them. CDR3 size: 15 residues. CDR3 amino acids: CASSFDSNPLYEQYF. The CDR3 coding sequence is TGTGCCAGCAGCTTCGACAGTAATCCTCTTTACGAGCAGTACTTC. Looking up the rest from reference TRBV7-2 and TRBJ2-7 gives the full variable domain: GAGVSQSPSNKVTEKGKDVELRCDPISGHTALYWYRQSLGQGLEFLIYFQGNSAPDKSGLPSDRFSAERTGGSVSTLTIQRTQQEDSAVYLCASSFDSNPLYEQYFGPGTRLTVT.

This clone is termed medium-sized (0.01 to 0.1%). This chain joins TRBV7-9 and TRBJ2-3; 7 positions agree with TRBD1. V dropped 5 bases and J dropped 0; count of bases not matched to a gene: 8. Germline CDR1 and CDR2: SEHNR and FQNEAQ (reference sequence). The CDR3 loop spans 16 amino acids. The CDR3 loop reads CASSPPTGISTDTQYF. The CDR3 DNA reads TGTGCCAGCAGCCCTCCGACAGGGATAAGCACAGATACGCAGTATTTT.

The J gene is TRBJ2-1, the V gene TRBV28; TRBD1 is a possible D gene (6 bases). Germline lookup yields CDR1 MDHEN and CDR2 SYDVKM. The germline V and J ends were trimmed by 3 bases and 8 bases, with 17 bases remaining between them. The CDR3 loop spans 15 amino acids. CDR3 in amino acids: CASSLTQGEHDEQFF. DNA for the CDR3: TGTGCCAGCAGTTTGACACAGGGCGAACACGATGAGCAGTTCTTC.

The rearrangement uses TRBV5-8 and TRBJ1-2; 8 bases fit TRBD1. The germline V gene has CDR1 SGHTS and CDR2 YDEGEE. J lost 4 bases, V lost 3 bases, and 17 bases had no gene match. The CDR3 loop spans 18 amino acids. CDR3 amino acids: CASSSALGDRWGLYGYTF. The CDR3 nucleotides read TGTGCCAGCAGCTCCGCCCTAGGGGACAGGTGGGGCCTCTATGGCTACACCTTC.

This clone turned up a few times. The V call is TRBV4-1, the J call TRBJ1-1; TRBD1 aligns across 7 bases. The V gene's germline CDR1 is MGHRA and CDR2 YSYEKL. There are 17 residues in the CDR3. With 2 bases clipped from V and 0 bases from J, the junction kept 9 bases outside the gene matches. The CDR3 DNA reads as TGCGCCAGCAGCCAAAGCCCGAGAGGGGGCATGAACACTGAAGCTTTCTTT. This sequence encodes CASSQSPRGGMNTEAFF.

In its sample, this clone was seen once. The chain recombines TRBV11-2 with TRBJ2-2, with 7 nucleotides matching TRBD2. V was clipped by 1 base and J by 1 base; unmatched bases: 3. This CDR3 spans 16 amino acids. From germline, CDR1 is SGHAT and CDR2 FQNNGV. Written as DNA, the CDR3 is TGTGCCAGCAGCTTAGGAGTAGCGGGGAACACCGGGGAGCTGTTTTTT. It translates to CASSLGVAGNTGELFF.

This clone has more than one count but fewer than ten. This chain joins TRBV7-9 and TRBJ2-7; TRBD2 agrees at 12 bases. Looked up from germline, CDR1 is SEHNR and CDR2 is FQNEAQ (reference sequence). This CDR3 is built from 15 residues. Trimming cost V 5 bases and J 4 bases; bases outside gene matches: 6. The CDR3 protein is CASSPTSGGTYEQYF. CDR3 DNA sequence: TGTGCCAGCAGCCCCACTAGCGGGGGGACATACGAGCAGTACTTC. Drawing the rest from reference TRBV7-9 and TRBJ2-7, the complete variable domain is DTGVSQNPRHKITKRGQNVTFRCDPISEHNRLYWYRQTLGQGPEFLTYFQNEAQLEKSRLLSDRFSAERPKGSFSTLEIQRTEQGDSAMYLCASSPTSGGTYEQYFGPGTRLTVT.

This clone has a handful of counts. V usage is TRBV28 and J usage is TRBJ1-2; D perhaps matches TRBD1 (6 bases). The germline V gene has CDR1 MDHEN and CDR2 SYDVKM. The germline V and J ends were trimmed by 5 bases and 4 bases, with 8 bases remaining between them. CDR3 size: 12 residues. Here the CDR3 reads CASSAQGYGYTF. The CDR3, as DNA: TGTGCCAGCAGTGCACAGGGCTATGGCTACACCTTC.

Only a few counts were recorded for this clone. The chain has TRBV7-6 and TRBJ1-1, with D tentatively TRBD1 (5 bases). This CDR3 is built from 13 residues. V lost 5 bases and J 1 base, leaving 8 bases between the germline ends. CDR1 SGHVS and CDR2 FNYEAQ come from the germline V gene. The CDR3 bases are TGTGCCAGCAGCGGGGGGAGGAACACTGAAGCTTTCTTT. This encodes CASSGGRNTEAFF.

This clone has a single count. The V gene is TRBV18, the J gene TRBJ2-2; 7 bases line up with TRBD1. Germline assignment: CDR1 KGHSH and CDR2 LQKENI. Losses at the gene ends were 3 bases for V and 4 bases for J; bases not matched to a gene: 2. This CDR3 is built from 14 residues. CDR3 bases: TGTGCCAGCTCACCCGGACAGGCCACCGGGGAGCTGTTTTTT. Amino acid sequence: CASSPGQATGELFF.

This clone was detected once. CDR3 sequence (DNA): TGTGCCAGCAGCAAGGGGGGGGAGCGGAGGGAGACCCAGTACTTC. Translated, it gives CASSKGGERRETQYF. This chain links TRBV11-3 with TRBJ2-5, with D tentatively TRBD2 (7 bases). V was shortened by 5 bases and J by 5 bases, with 18 bases between the two germline ends. The CDR3 has 15 residues. The V gene's germline CDR1 is SGHNT and CDR2 YENEEA.

J is TRBJ2-5 and V is TRBV19; possible D gene TRBD1, 5 bases. V gave up 4 bases and J gave up 0 bases, with 15 bases separating them. CDR1 and CDR2 (germline): LNHDA, SQIVND (reference sequence). CDR3 length: 16 amino acids. The CDR3 loop reads CASSTPPGIYQETQYF. The CDR3 DNA sequence: TGTGCCAGTAGTACCCCTCCAGGGATTTACCAAGAGACCCAGTACTTC.

V is TRBV13 and J is TRBJ1-2; TRBD1 aligns across 7 bases. The V and J ends lost 4 bases and 5 bases, in that order; junction bases with no gene match: 16. The CDR3 has 17 amino acids. CDR1 is PRHDT and CDR2 is FYEKMQ in the germline V gene (reference sequence). The CDR3, as DNA: TGTGCCAGCAGCTCCCGCGCCGTAAGACAGGGAGCTTATGGCTACACCTTC. It yields the protein CASSSRAVRQGAYGYTF.

The genes are TRBV11-2 and TRBJ1-1; possible D gene TRBD1, 5 bases. V was shortened by 2 bases and J by 1 base, with 11 bases between the two germline ends. The length of the CDR3 is 15 residues. Germline V CDR1 and CDR2: SGHAT, FQNNGV. DNA for the CDR3: TGTGCCAGCAGCTTATCCAACACAGGGAACACTGAAGCTTTCTTT. Amino acid sequence: CASSLSNTGNTEAFF.

The chain links TRBV5-1 to TRBJ2-7; perhaps TRBD1 as D (6 bases). This CDR3 is 14 amino acids long. The V gene lost 2 bases and the J gene lost 3 bases, with 12 bases spanning the gap. Germline V CDR1 and CDR2: SGHRS, YFSETQ. In DNA form, the CDR3 reads TGCGCCAGCAGCTTACAGGGTGGGGGCTACGAGCAGTACTTC. Translating it yields CASSLQGGGYEQYF.

This rearrangement joins TRBV19 to TRBJ2-2, with a possible D match to TRBD1 (6 bases). Germline loops: CDR1 LNHDA, CDR2 SQIVND (reference sequence). CDR3 length equals 13 residues. Trimming stripped 10 bases from V and 4 bases from J, with 13 bases between. The chain's CDR3 is CATRQGGTGELFF. The CDR3, as DNA: TGTGCCACCCGGCAAGGGGGCACCGGGGAGCTGTTTTTT.

This sequence joins TRBV2 and TRBJ2-2, with 7 nucleotides matching TRBD1. There are 15 residues in the CDR3. J gave up 2 bases and V 6 bases, and 6 bases lay outside the gene matches. CDR1 is SNHLY and CDR2 is FYNNEI in the germline V gene. The CDR3 reads CASSLQGPNTGELFF. The CDR3 bases are TGTGCCAGCAGCCTACAGGGGCCAAACACCGGGGAGCTGTTTTTT.

The V and J genes are TRBV2 and TRBJ1-2; D not resolved. V was cut by 5 bases and J by 2 bases, with 12 bases left in between. Germline assignment: CDR1 SNHLY and CDR2 FYNNEI. The CDR3 extends over 14 amino acids. CDR3 residues: CASSYAVQNYGYTF. The CDR3 DNA reads as TGTGCCAGCAGTTACGCGGTCCAAAACTATGGCTACACCTTC.

V is TRBV7-9 and J is TRBJ2-7; D perhaps matches TRBD1 (5 bases). From germline, CDR1 is SEHNR and CDR2 FQNEAQ (reference sequence). The CDR3 length is 16 residues. Trimming pared 5 bases from V and 5 bases from J, leaving 22 bases between. The CDR3 region has the DNA TGTGCCAGCAGCCCGACGATGGGGCAACCAAAGGACGAGCAGTACTTC. It translates to CASSPTMGQPKDEQYF.

This sequence joins TRBV29-1 and TRBJ2-3; 7 bases match TRBD1. The CDR3 length is 14 residues. Unmatched junction bases numbered 7, after V lost 2 bases and J lost 5 bases. Germline CDR1 reads SQVTM; CDR2 reads ANQGSEA. The CDR3 protein is CSVEHRGEEDTQYF. The CDR3 DNA reads TGCAGCGTTGAACACAGGGGTGAGGAAGATACGCAGTATTTT.

The chain is built from TRBV27 and TRBJ1-2, with D possibly TRBD1 on 6 matching bases. V was pared by 8 bases and J by 2 bases, with 21 bases between. CDR1 is MNHEY and CDR2 is SMNVEV in the germline V gene (reference sequence). The CDR3 length is 16 residues. The CDR3 here is CASRSDSRDSNYGYTF. The CDR3 nucleotides read TGTGCCAGCCGATCGGACAGTCGTGATTCCAACTATGGCTACACCTTC.

This chain uses TRBV5-1 with TRBJ1-2, with 8 bases aligning to TRBD1. CDR1 is SGHRS and CDR2 is YFSETQ in the germline V gene. V trimming: 5 bases; J trimming: 0 bases; junction bases outside the gene matches: 9. CDR3 length equals 16 residues. Here the CDR3 reads CASRPTTGAANYGYTF. For the CDR3, the DNA is TGCGCCAGCAGACCAACGACAGGGGCCGCTAACTATGGCTACACCTTC.

This clone occurred a few times. The V and J genes are TRBV5-4 and TRBJ1-6; D is perhaps TRBD1 (6 bases). CDR1 and CDR2 (germline): SGHNT, YYREEE (reference sequence). V lost 2 bases and J 5 bases, leaving 8 bases between the germline ends. The CDR3 totals 14 residues. The CDR3 protein is CASSLTGNNSPLHF. CDR3 in DNA: TGTGCCAGCAGCTTAACAGGGAATAATTCACCCCTCCACTTT.